The 14 T cell receptor beta chains below all came from one sample that was sequenced in a study of T cells after yellow fever vaccination. TCRdb reprocessed the 5' RACE reads with MiXCR, giving one entry per CDR3 protein. The sample includes around 600,000 distinct CDR3 sequences, approximately 13% seen only once; the top ten take under 15%. The specimen comprised PBMCs, sampled on the day of the yellow fever booster vaccination. All receptors derive from a man aged 30 to 45 who received the YFV17D yellow fever vaccine.

This clonotype was detected only a few times. The chain uses TRBV7-8 and TRBJ1-2; D remains unclear. Germline CDR1 SGHVS, CDR2 FQNEAQ. This CDR3 region has 14 residues. V lost 4 bases and J 7 bases, leaving 16 bases between the germline ends. This CDR3 is CASSSSVRDRGYTF. CDR3 in DNA: TGTGCCAGCAGCTCCTCGGTGCGGGATCGTGGCTACACCTTC.

This clonotype was counted between two and nine times. The chain couples TRBV20-1 to TRBJ2-3, with a weak D call TRBD2 (5 bases). Germline values: CDR1 DFQATT, CDR2 SNEGSKA (reference sequence). V lost 8 bases, J lost 2 bases, and 17 bases lay in between. CDR3 length equals 14 residues. The CDR3 region has the DNA TGCAGTTACGGCCGGTTCGGGATCACAGATACGCAGTATTTT. As protein: CSYGRFGITDTQYF.

The chain recombines TRBV7-9 with TRBJ1-4, with D hard to call. With 1 base removed from V and 6 bases from J, the gap between germline ends came to 6 bases. Germline values: CDR1 SEHNR, CDR2 FQNEAQ (reference sequence). CDR3 length equals 13 residues. In DNA, the CDR3 is TGTGCCAGCAGCTTAGGTACAGATGAAAAACTGTTTTTT. Translating gives CASSLGTDEKLFF.

This clonotype was counted only a few times. The V and J genes are TRBV27 and TRBJ2-1, with D perhaps TRBD1 (5 bases). Trimming left V 5 bases short and J 7 bases short, with 12 bases between. The CDR3 covers 13 residues. The germline V gene has CDR1 MNHEY and CDR2 SMNVEV (reference sequence). CDR3 sequence reads: CASSKPRGNEQFF. DNA of the CDR3: TGTGCCAGCAGTAAACCTAGGGGAAATGAGCAGTTCTTC.

This clonotype showed up many times. The J gene is TRBJ1-3, the V gene TRBV5-1; D is unresolved. This CDR3 spans 13 amino acids. Trimming stripped 4 bases from V and 4 bases from J, with 9 bases between. In germline, CDR1 is SGHRS, CDR2 YFSETQ. The CDR3 nucleotides are TGCGCCAGCAGCCCGTCTGCGGGAAACACCATATATTTT. Protein product: CASSPSAGNTIYF.

This clonotype was seen more than once but under ten times. V usage is TRBV7-9 and J usage is TRBJ2-1; D not resolved. CDR3 length: 13 amino acids. The ends were cut back, 7 bases at V and 5 bases at J, with 12 bases in the middle. Germline V CDR1 and CDR2: SEHNR, FQNEAQ (reference sequence). CDR3 sequence: CASKAPFHNEQFF. CDR3 sequence (DNA): TGTGCCAGCAAAGCCCCCTTCCACAATGAGCAGTTCTTC.

The chain recombines TRBV5-1 with TRBJ2-2; D may be TRBD1 (5 bases). The germline V and J ends were trimmed by 6 bases and 1 base, with 7 bases remaining between them. In germline, CDR1 is SGHRS, CDR2 YFSETQ. The CDR3 contains 13 residues. The CDR3 sequence: CASTQGNTGELFF. The CDR3, as DNA: TGCGCCAGCACCCAGGGGAACACCGGGGAGCTGTTTTTT.

This clonotype was seen ten or more times. This rearrangement joins TRBV5-1 to TRBJ2-3, with D perhaps TRBD2 (5 bases). V was cut by 5 bases and J by 0 bases, with 19 bases left in between. The CDR3 covers 17 residues. CDR1 is SGHRS, CDR2 YFSETQ, per germline. The DNA for the CDR3 is TGCGCCAGCAGAAGAGAAGGGAGCGCTACTAGCACAGATACGCAGTATTTT. Protein product: CASRREGSATSTDTQYF.

This chain uses TRBV6-1 with TRBJ1-1, with D maybe TRBD1 (5 bases). Germline CDR1 reads MNHNS; CDR2 reads SASEGT. Trimming removed 6 bases at V and 4 bases at J, with 27 bases between. The CDR3 length is 18 residues. The CDR3 nucleotides read TGTGCCAGCAGAACCGAGGGGAGCCGCCTTGACCCGACCACTGAAGCTTTCTTT. Protein: CASRTEGSRLDPTTEAFF.

This clonotype turned up a few times. This rearrangement joins TRBV12-5 to TRBJ1-1; D gene ambiguous. V lost 5 bases and J lost 4, with 14 bases in between. Germline V CDR1 and CDR2: LGHNT, FRNRAP. CDR3 size: 14 residues. In DNA form, the CDR3 reads TGTGCTAGTGGTCGCCCGCCGGGTGTCACTGAAGCTTTCTTT. It is translated as CASGRPPGVTEAFF.

V is TRBV14 and J is TRBJ1-1, with D maybe TRBD1 (6 bases). The CDR3 has 14 amino acids. Trimming removed 1 base from V and 4 bases from J, with 10 bases in between. Germline V gives CDR1 SGHDN, CDR2 FVKESK. CDR3 region: CASSQGGGSTEAFF. CDR3 coding DNA: TGTGCCAGCAGCCAAGGGGGGGGCAGCACTGAAGCTTTCTTT.

This clonotype occurred a few times. This CDR3 reads CASRPPPWRATTDTQYF. CDR3 DNA sequence: TGTGCCAGCAGACCCCCCCCTTGGCGGGCCACCACAGATACGCAGTATTTT. The genes are TRBV28 and TRBJ2-3; tentative D call: TRBD2 (5 bases). The CDR3 consists of 17 residues. CDR1 and CDR2 (germline): MDHEN, SYDVKM. V was shortened by 6 bases and J by 2 bases, with 21 bases between the two germline ends.

This chain links TRBV11-2 with TRBJ2-2; D is unresolved. CDR1 and CDR2 from the germline V gene are SGHAT and FQNNGV. The CDR3 is 13 amino acids. V was pared by 4 bases and J by 13 bases, with 16 bases between. The DNA for the CDR3 is TGTGCCAGCAGCTCTGACCGACTCCAATGGCTGTTTTTT. Its translation: CASSSDRLQWLFF.

This chain links TRBV10-2 with TRBJ2-3; a weak D match, TRBD2 (5 bases). Germline values: CDR1 WSHSY, CDR2 SAAADI. Trimming took 3 bases from V and 1 from J, leaving 14 bases between them. The CDR3 contains 16 residues. The CDR3: CASSEGRDGRTDTQYF. In DNA form, the CDR3 reads TGCGCCAGCAGTGAAGGACGGGATGGGCGCACAGATACGCAGTATTTT.